The next 14 T cell receptor beta chains were all read from a single sample in a study of blood T cells in healthy people across ages. Alongside a J-beta primer mix, a sample-barcoded 5' primer served in a second PCR lasting 7 to 11 cycles. MiXCR was run by TCRdb on the 5' RACE reads, yielding one entry per CDR3 protein. The table includes about a million distinct CDR3 sequences, approximately 50% detected once. The sequenced material came from blood. The receptors stem from a woman aged 55-70 years in good health.

This chain links TRBV6-2 or TRBV6-3 with TRBJ2-1; D is uncertain. V lost 6 bases and J lost 8, with 11 bases in between. This CDR3 has 12 residues. CDR1 is MNHEY, CDR2 SVGEGT, per germline. CDR3 DNA sequence: TGTGCCAGCAGCGAAGGTCGGCATGAGCAGTTCTTC. Its translation is CASSEGRHEQFF.

This clonotype was observed a handful of times. The chain recombines TRBV28 with TRBJ2-7, with D maybe TRBD2 (5 bases). The CDR3 sequence is 13 residues long. V was trimmed by 7 bases and J by 7 bases, leaving 17 bases between them. The germline CDR1 and CDR2 sequences are MDHEN and SYDVKM. CDR3 nucleotides: TGTGCCAGCACTTCCTGGCGGACGGGGGAGCAGTACTTC. This encodes CASTSWRTGEQYF.

In this sample, this clonotype turned up a few times. The V and J genes are TRBV9 and TRBJ2-1; TRBD2 matches 9 bases. Germline lookup yields CDR1 SGDLS and CDR2 YYNGEE. The CDR3 has 14 residues. J gave up 8 bases and V 0 bases, and 3 bases lay outside the gene matches. CDR3 residues: CASSVAVAGDEQFF. For the CDR3, the DNA is TGTGCCAGCAGCGTAGCTGTAGCGGGGGATGAGCAGTTCTTC.

CDR3 nucleotides: TGTGCCAGCAGTGAACCTCCCCGGAGCTCCTACGAGCAGTACTTC. Residues: CASSEPPRSSYEQYF. V usage is TRBV6-1 and J usage is TRBJ2-7; D is unresolved. This CDR3 has 15 amino acids. CDR1 and CDR2 (germline): MNHNS, SASEGT. V dropped 2 bases and J dropped 0 bases, with 11 bases sitting between them.

The V gene is TRBV11-2, the J gene TRBJ2-5, with D possibly TRBD2 on 7 matching bases. Trimming shortened V by 4 bases and J by 2 bases, and 14 bases separated the two germline ends. This CDR3 has 15 residues. Per the germline V gene, CDR1 is SGHAT and CDR2 is FQNNGV. CDR3 in DNA: TGTGCCAGCAGCTGGGGGGGGACACGACAAGAGACCCAGTACTTC. Amino acids: CASSWGGTRQETQYF.

The chain carries TRBV6-6 and TRBJ1-1; D may be TRBD1 (6 bases). V was shortened by 4 bases and J by 7 bases, with 16 bases between the two germline ends. CDR3 length: 14 residues. Looked up from germline, CDR1 is MNHNY and CDR2 is SVGAGI (reference sequence). CDR3 in amino acids: CASSSKSDRLEAFF. CDR3 coding DNA: TGTGCCAGCAGTTCAAAGAGTGACAGGCTTGAAGCTTTCTTT.

Concerning this clonotype: At one boundary the junction diverges from the germline segment, which might be a read error. V usage is TRBV27 and J usage is TRBJ2-3; possible D gene TRBD2, 7 bases. The CDR3 runs 18 residues. The germline gives CDR1 MNHEY, CDR2 SMNVEV (reference sequence). CDR3 in DNA: TGTGCCAACAGTTGGGGGGGCTTACAGAAACGAGTGGCAGATACGCAGTATTTT. Encoded protein: CANSWGGLQKRVADTQYF.

The rearrangement uses TRBV5-1 and TRBJ1-1; the D is unclear. Germline CDR1 is SGHRS and CDR2 is YFSETQ. The CDR3 length is 14 residues. The V end was cut by 2 bases, the J end by 0 bases, with 8 bases between. The CDR3 spells CASSFGEMNTEAFF. CDR3 nucleotides: TGCGCCAGCAGCTTTGGGGAGATGAACACTGAAGCTTTCTTT.

The V call is TRBV29-1, the J call TRBJ2-5; tentative D call: TRBD1 (5 bases). The DNA matches TRBJ2-7 better at its end, which makes the J call doubtful. The CDR3 length is 12 residues. Germline CDR1 reads SQVTM; CDR2 reads ANQGSEA. The DNA for the CDR3 is TGCAGCGTAAAGACAGTAAGTAACGAGCAGTACTTC. Amino acids: CSVKTVSNEQYF.

The table lists this clonotype with many counts. This sequence joins TRBV29-1 and TRBJ2-3, with D possibly matching TRBD1 (5 bases). This CDR3 has 14 residues. CDR1 and CDR2 (germline): SQVTM, ANQGSEA. V lost 3 bases to trimming and J lost 0 bases, with 10 bases between them. The CDR3 nucleotides read TGCAGCGTTGACCCAGGGCCTAGCACAGATACGCAGTATTTT. It codes for CSVDPGPSTDTQYF.

The rearrangement links TRBV29-1 to TRBJ2-7; TRBD1 is a possible D gene (5 bases). Gene TRBJ2-5 matches the end of the DNA better, so the J call may be wrong. The CDR3 runs 13 residues. CDR1 is SQVTM, CDR2 ANQGSEA, per germline. CDR3 in DNA: TGCAGCGTTGAAATAGGGGCCCAAGAGACCCAGTACTTC. Translation gives CSVEIGAQETQYF.

This clonotype was observed a few times. This sequence joins TRBV6-6 and TRBJ2-2; weak D call: TRBD2 (6 bases). The CDR3 is 16 residues long. Germline V gene lookup returns CDR1 MNHNY and CDR2 SVGAGI (reference sequence). Trimming removed 5 bases from V and 5 bases from J, with 18 bases in between. CDR3 in DNA: TGTGCCAGCAGTCATAGCGGAGGAGGTGGGACCGGGGAGCTGTTTTTT. Protein sequence: CASSHSGGGGTGELFF.

This clonotype has a single count. The chain carries TRBV7-9 and TRBJ1-1; weak D call: TRBD1 (6 bases). The V end lost 5 bases, the J end lost 4 bases, and 17 bases lay between the germline ends. Germline V CDR1 and CDR2: SEHNR, FQNEAQ (reference sequence). This CDR3 spans 15 amino acids. In DNA, the CDR3 is TGTGCCAGCAGCCAAATACAGGGACCAGGCACTGAAGCTTTCTTT. Encoded protein: CASSQIQGPGTEAFF.

The table lists this clonotype with a few counts. The chain employs TRBV6-2 or TRBV6-3 and TRBJ2-4; a possible D gene is TRBD2 (6 bases). CDR1 is MNHEY, CDR2 SVGEGT, per germline. Trimming cost V 2 bases and J 0 bases, with 14 bases left between them. The CDR3 loop spans 17 amino acids. The CDR3 is CASSYGGTALAKNIQYF. The DNA for the CDR3 is TGTGCCAGCAGTTACGGCGGGACGGCGCTAGCCAAAAACATTCAGTACTTC.